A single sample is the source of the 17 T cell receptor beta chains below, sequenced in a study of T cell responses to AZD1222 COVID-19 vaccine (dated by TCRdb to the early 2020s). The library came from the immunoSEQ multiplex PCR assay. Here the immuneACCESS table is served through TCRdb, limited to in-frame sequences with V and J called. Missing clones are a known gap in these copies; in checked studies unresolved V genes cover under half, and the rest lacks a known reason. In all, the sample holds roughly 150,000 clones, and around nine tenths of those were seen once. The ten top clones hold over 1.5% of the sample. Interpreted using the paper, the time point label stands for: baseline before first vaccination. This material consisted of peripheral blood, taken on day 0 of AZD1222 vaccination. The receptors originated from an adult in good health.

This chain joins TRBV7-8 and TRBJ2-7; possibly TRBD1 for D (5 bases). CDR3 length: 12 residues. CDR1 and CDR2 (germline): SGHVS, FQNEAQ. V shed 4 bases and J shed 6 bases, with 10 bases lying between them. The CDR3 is CASSYNRFEQYF. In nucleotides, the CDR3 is TGTGCCAGCAGCTACAACAGGTTCGAGCAGTACTTC. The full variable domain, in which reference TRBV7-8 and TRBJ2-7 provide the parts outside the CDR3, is GAGVSQSPRYKVAKRGQDVALRCDPISGHVSLFWYQQALGQGPEFLTYFQNEAQLDKSGLPSDRFFAERPEGSVSTLKIQRTQQEDSAVYLCASSYNRFEQYFGPGTRLTVT.

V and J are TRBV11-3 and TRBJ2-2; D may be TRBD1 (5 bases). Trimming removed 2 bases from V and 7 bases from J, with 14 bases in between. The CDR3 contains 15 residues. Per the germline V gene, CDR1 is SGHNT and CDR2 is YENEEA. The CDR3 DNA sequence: TGTGCCAGCAGCTTATCCCAGGGAAAGGGCGGGGAGCTGTTTTTT. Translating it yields CASSLSQGKGGELFF.

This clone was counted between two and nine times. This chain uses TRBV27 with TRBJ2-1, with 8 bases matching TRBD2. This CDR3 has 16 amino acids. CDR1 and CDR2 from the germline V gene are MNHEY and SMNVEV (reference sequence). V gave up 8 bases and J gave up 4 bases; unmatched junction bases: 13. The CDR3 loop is CASLSGAGLGYNEQFF. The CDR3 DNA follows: TGTGCCAGCCTCTCTGGGGCGGGACTAGGGTACAATGAGCAGTTCTTC.

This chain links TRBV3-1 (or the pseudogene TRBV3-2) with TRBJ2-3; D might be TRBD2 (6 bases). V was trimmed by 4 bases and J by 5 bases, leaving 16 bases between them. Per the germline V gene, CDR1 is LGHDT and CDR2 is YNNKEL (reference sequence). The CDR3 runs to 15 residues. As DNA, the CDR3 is TGTGCCAGCAGCCGATCGACTAGTTGGGTAGATACGCAGTATTTT. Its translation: CASSRSTSWVDTQYF.

For the CDR3, the DNA is TGTGCCAGCAGTGACCCCGGTAGCTCCTACGAGCAGTACTTC. Its protein product is CASSDPGSSYEQYF. The chain is built from TRBV25-1 and TRBJ2-7; D is uncertain. Trimming removed 3 bases from V and 0 bases from J, with 9 bases in between. Looked up from germline, CDR1 is MGHDK and CDR2 is SYGVNS. This CDR3 has 14 amino acids.

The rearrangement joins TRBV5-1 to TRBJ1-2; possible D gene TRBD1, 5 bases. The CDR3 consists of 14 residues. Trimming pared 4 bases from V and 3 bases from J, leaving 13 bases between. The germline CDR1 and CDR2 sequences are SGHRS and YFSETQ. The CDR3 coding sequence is TGCGCCAGCAGCCAATCTCAGGGCTACTATGGCTACACCTTC. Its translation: CASSQSQGYYGYTF.

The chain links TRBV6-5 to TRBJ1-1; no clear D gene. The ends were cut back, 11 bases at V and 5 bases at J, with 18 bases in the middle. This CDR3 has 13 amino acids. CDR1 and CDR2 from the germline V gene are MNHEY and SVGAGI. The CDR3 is CASRPGKSTEAFF. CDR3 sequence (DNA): TGTGCCTCCCGCCCGGGAAAGTCGACTGAAGCTTTCTTT.

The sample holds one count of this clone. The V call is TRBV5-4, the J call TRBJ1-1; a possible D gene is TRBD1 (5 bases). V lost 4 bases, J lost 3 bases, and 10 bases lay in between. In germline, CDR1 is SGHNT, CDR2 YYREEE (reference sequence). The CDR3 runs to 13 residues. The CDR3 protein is CASSPGGDTEAFF. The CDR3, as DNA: TGTGCCAGCAGCCCGGGAGGGGACACTGAAGCTTTCTTT.

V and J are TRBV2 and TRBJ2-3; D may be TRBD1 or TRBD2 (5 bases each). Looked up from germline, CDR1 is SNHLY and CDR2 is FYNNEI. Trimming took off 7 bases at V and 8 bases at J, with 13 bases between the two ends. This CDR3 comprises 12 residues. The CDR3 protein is CASTRESLTQYF. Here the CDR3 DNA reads TGTGCCAGCACCAGGGAGAGCCTTACGCAGTATTTT. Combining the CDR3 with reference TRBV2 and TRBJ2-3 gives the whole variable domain EPEVTQTPSHQVTQMGQEVILRCVPISNHLYFYWYRQILGQKVEFLVSFYNNEISEKSEIFDDQFSVERPDGSNFTLKIRSTKLEDSAMYFCASTRESLTQYFGPGTRLTVL.

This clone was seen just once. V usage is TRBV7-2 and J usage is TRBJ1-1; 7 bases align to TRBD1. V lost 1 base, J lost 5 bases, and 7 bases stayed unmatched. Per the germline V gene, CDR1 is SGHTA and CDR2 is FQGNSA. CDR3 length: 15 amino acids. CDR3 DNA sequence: TGTGCCAGCAGCTTAGTAACAGGGGTAATAACTGAAGCTTTCTTT. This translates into CASSLVTGVITEAFF. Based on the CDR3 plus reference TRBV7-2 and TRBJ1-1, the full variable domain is GAGVSQSPSNKVTEKGKDVELRCDPISGHTALYWYRQSLGQGLEFLIYFQGNSAPDKSGLPSDRFSAERTGGSVSTLTIQRTQQEDSAVYLCASSLVTGVITEAFFGQGTRLTVV.

CDR3 coding DNA: TGTGCCACCAATCAGGGAAAATCCTACAATGAGCAGTTCTTC. Its translation: CATNQGKSYNEQFF. J is TRBJ2-1 and V is TRBV15; D is perhaps TRBD1 (5 bases). Germline V gene sequence: CDR1 LNHNV, CDR2 YYDKDF (reference sequence). V shed 7 bases and J shed 1 base, with 11 bases lying between them. The CDR3 sequence is 14 residues long.

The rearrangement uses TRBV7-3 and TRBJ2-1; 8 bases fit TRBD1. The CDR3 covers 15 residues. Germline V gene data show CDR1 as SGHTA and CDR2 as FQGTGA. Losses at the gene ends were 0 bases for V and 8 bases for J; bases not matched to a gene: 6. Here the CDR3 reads CASSLTGQVNDEQFF. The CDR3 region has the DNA TGTGCCAGCAGCTTAACGGGACAGGTTAACGATGAGCAGTTCTTC.

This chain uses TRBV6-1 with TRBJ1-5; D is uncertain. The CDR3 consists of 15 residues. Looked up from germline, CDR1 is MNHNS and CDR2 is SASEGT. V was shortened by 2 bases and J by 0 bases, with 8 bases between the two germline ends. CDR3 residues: CASSETPDSNQPQHF. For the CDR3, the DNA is TGTGCCAGCAGTGAAACGCCCGATAGCAATCAGCCCCAGCATTTT.

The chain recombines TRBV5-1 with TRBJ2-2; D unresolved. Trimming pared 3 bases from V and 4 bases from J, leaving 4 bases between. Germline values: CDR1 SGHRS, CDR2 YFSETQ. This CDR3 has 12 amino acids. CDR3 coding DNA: TGCGCCAGCAGCTCATTCACCGGGGAGCTGTTTTTT. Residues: CASSSFTGELFF.

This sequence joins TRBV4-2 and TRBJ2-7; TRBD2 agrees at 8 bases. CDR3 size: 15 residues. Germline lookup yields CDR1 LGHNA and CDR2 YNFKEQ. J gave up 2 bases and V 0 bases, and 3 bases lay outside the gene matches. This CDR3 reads CASSQETSVPYEQYF. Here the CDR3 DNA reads TGTGCCAGCAGCCAAGAGACTAGCGTCCCCTACGAGCAGTACTTC.

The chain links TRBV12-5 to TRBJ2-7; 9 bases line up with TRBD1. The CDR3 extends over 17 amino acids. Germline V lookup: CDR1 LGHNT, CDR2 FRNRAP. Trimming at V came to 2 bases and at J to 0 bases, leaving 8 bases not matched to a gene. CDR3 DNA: TGTGCTAGTGGTTTGTCAAGGTCGGACAGGGGCTCCTACGAGCAGTACTTC. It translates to CASGLSRSDRGSYEQYF. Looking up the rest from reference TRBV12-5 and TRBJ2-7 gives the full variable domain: DARVTQTPRHKVTEMGQEVTMRCQPILGHNTVFWYRQTMMQGLELLAYFRNRAPLDDSGMPKDRFSAEMPDATLATLKIQPSEPRDSAVYFCASGLSRSDRGSYEQYFGPGTRLTVT.

CDR3 protein: CAIQPDSNQPQHF. DNA of the CDR3: TGTGCCATCCAGCCGGATAGCAATCAGCCCCAGCATTTT. This chain joins TRBV10-3 and TRBJ1-5; D is undetermined. The CDR3 is 13 residues long. Deletions cut 8 bases from V and 0 bases from J, with 8 bases between. Germline CDR1 ENHRY, CDR2 SYGVKD.